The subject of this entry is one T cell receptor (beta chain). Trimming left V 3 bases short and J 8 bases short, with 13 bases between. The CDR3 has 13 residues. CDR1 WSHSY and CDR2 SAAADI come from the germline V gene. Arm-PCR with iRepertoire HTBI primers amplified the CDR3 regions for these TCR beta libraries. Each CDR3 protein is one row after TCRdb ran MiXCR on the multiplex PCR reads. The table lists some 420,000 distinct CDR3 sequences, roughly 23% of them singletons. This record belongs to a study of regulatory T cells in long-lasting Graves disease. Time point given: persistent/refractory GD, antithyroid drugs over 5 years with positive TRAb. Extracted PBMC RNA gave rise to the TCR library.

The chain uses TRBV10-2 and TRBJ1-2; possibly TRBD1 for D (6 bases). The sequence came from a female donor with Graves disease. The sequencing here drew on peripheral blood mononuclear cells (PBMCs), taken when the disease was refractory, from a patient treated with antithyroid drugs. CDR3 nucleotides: TGCGCCAGCAGTGAAGGCAGGGGCTGGGGCTACACCTTC. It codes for CASSEGRGWGYTF.